The 9 T cell receptor beta chains reported below all come from one sample, sequenced in a study of T cell responses to AZD1222 COVID-19 vaccine. This table comes from immunoSEQ multiplex PCR, and its TCRdb copy is limited to in-frame clones, with some not included. In the table there are about 120,000 clones, roughly 91% of which are singletons. The sequencing here drew on peripheral blood, taken 28 days after the second AZD1222 dose. The receptors shown here come from an adult who received the AZD1222 COVID-19 vaccine.

The table lists this clone with a count of one. V is TRBV6-1 and J is TRBJ1-5; no firm D call. V was shortened by 2 bases and J by 7 bases, with 12 bases between the two germline ends. The CDR3 contains 14 residues. CDR1 MNHNS and CDR2 SASEGT come from the germline V gene. CDR3 bases: TGTGCCAGCAGTGAATTACTGGTCGGGCAGCCCCAGCATTTT. The encoded protein is CASSELLVGQPQHF.

The chain joins TRBV19 to TRBJ1-6; D gene uncertain. Trimming removed 8 bases from V and 10 bases from J, with 15 bases in between. This CDR3 region has 13 residues. Germline CDR1 reads LNHDA; CDR2 reads SQIVND (reference sequence). The chain's CDR3 is CASDSGSRSPLHF. CDR3 sequence (DNA): TGTGCCAGTGACTCGGGATCTCGGTCACCCCTCCACTTT.

The V and J genes are TRBV9 and TRBJ1-1; D is unclear. The germline gives CDR1 SGDLS, CDR2 YYNGEE. The ends were cut back, 4 bases at V and 1 base at J, with 14 bases in the middle. This CDR3 spans 15 amino acids. The CDR3 sequence: CASSPGPNGNTEAFF. The CDR3 region has the DNA TGTGCCAGCAGCCCCGGGCCCAACGGGAACACTGAAGCTTTCTTT.

The rearrangement uses TRBV19 and TRBJ1-3, with D possibly being TRBD1 (6 bases). With 7 bases removed from V and 0 bases from J, the gap between germline ends came to 16 bases. This CDR3 spans 16 amino acids. Germline V lookup: CDR1 LNHDA, CDR2 SQIVND (reference sequence). CDR3 coding DNA: TGTGCCAGTAATACCGACGGCAGGGGCTCTGGAAACACCATATATTTT. Translated: CASNTDGRGSGNTIYF.

The chain links TRBV4-3 to TRBJ1-2; no clear D. The CDR3 runs 15 residues. V was shortened by 1 base and J by 1 base, with 10 bases between the two germline ends. CDR1 and CDR2 from the germline V gene are LGHNA and YSLEER. CDR3 nucleotide sequence: TGCGCCAGCAGCCAAGGTCACACGGATAACTATGGCTACACCTTC. Protein sequence: CASSQGHTDNYGYTF.

V usage is TRBV6-2 or TRBV6-3 and J usage is TRBJ2-7; D perhaps matches TRBD2 (7 bases). The CDR3 runs to 15 residues. From germline, CDR1 is MNHEY and CDR2 SVGEGT. V was clipped by 1 base and J by 2 bases, with 12 bases between them. The CDR3, as DNA: TGTGCCAGCAGTTACTGGGGGGGCGCCACCTACGAGCAGTACTTC. Translated, it gives CASSYWGGATYEQYF.

The chain has TRBV28 and TRBJ2-7; D remains unclear. V was shortened by 3 bases and J by 5 bases, with 8 bases between the two germline ends. CDR1 and CDR2 from the germline V gene are MDHEN and SYDVKM. The CDR3 loop spans 12 amino acids. This chain's CDR3 is CASSLIGNEQYF. The DNA for the CDR3 is TGTGCCAGCAGTTTGATAGGAAACGAGCAGTACTTC.

The J gene is TRBJ2-2, the V gene TRBV4-2, with 12 bases that match TRBD2. This CDR3 is 17 amino acids long. The germline V gene encodes CDR1 LGHNA and CDR2 YNFKEQ. The V and J ends lost 2 bases and 5 bases, in that order; junction bases with no gene match: 6. The CDR3 region has the DNA TGTGCCAGCAGCCAACATCTAGCGGGGGGGCGTACCGGGGAGCTGTTTTTT. It codes for CASSQHLAGGRTGELFF.

The chain has TRBV28 and TRBJ2-7; D is uncertain. Per the germline V gene, CDR1 is MDHEN and CDR2 is SYDVKM. The CDR3 loop spans 16 amino acids. Trimming removed 4 bases from V and 4 bases from J, with 20 bases in between. This CDR3 is CASSSTPPSFHYEQYF. CDR3 nucleotides: TGTGCCAGCAGTTCTACTCCCCCGAGCTTTCATTACGAGCAGTACTTC.